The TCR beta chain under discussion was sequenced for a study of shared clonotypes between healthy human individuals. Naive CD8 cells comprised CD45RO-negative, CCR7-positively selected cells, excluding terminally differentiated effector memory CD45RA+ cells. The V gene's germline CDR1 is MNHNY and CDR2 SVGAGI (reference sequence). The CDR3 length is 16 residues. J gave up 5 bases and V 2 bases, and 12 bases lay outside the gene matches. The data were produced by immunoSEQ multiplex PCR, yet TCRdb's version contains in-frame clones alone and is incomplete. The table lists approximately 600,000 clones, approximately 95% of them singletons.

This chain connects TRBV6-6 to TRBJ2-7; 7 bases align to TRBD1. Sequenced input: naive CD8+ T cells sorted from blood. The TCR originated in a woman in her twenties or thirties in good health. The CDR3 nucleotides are TGTGCCAGCAGTTACACAAACAGGGGTGAAATTGACGAGCAGTACTTC. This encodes CASSYTNRGEIDEQYF.